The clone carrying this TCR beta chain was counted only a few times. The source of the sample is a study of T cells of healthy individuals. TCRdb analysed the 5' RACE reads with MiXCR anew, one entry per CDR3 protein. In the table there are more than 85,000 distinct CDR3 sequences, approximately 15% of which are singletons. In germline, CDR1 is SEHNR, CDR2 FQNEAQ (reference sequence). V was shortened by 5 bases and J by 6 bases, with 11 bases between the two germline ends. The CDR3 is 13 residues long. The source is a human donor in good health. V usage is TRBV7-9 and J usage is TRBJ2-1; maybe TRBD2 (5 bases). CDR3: CASSRGSGNEQFF. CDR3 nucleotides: TGTGCCAGCAGCAGAGGGAGCGGCAATGAGCAGTTCTTC.